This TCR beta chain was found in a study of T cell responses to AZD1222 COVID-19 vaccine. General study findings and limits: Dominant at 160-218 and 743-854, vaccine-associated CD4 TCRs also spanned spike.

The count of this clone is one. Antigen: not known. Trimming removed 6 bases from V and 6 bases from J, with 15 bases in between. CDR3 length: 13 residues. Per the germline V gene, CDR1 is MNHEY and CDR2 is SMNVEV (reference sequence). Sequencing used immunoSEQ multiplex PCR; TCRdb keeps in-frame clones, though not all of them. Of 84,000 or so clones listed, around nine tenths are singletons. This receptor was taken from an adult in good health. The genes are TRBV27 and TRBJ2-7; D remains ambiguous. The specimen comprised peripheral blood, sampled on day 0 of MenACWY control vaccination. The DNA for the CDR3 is TGTGCCAGCAGGCCCGACACCTTGCTCGAGCAGTACTTC. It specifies CASRPDTLLEQYF.